The clone carrying this TCR beta chain was seen only a few times. The target antigen is unknown. Germline values: CDR1 SNHLY, CDR2 FYNNEI. The CDR3 loop spans 12 amino acids. V was pared by 6 bases and J by 8 bases, with 13 bases between. These data are taken from a study of metastatic and nonmetastatic thyroid tumors. Findings and caveats of the study: Benign nodules reportedly had significantly lower TCR beta diversity than malignant thyroid tumors in blood and tumor.

Every patient underwent thyroid surgery untreated. In the original workflow: Differences in CDR3 between clinicopathological groups were drawn on to build a classifier intended to discriminate distant-metastatic papillary thyroid cancer patients. MiXCR re-clonotyped the PCR reads for TCRdb. The V and J calls reflect TCRdb's pipeline rather than the authors' work. The repertoire includes about 12,000 clones, about 32% of them detected once, and more than 15% sits in the top ten. This sequence was found in a male donor with papillary thyroid cancer or a benign thyroid nodule (not recorded which). Some clones in this sample may be carry-over from other donors' samples. The material sequenced was tumor tissue. The chain joins TRBV2 to TRBJ1-1; D remains unclear. DNA of the CDR3: TGTGCCAGCAGAAAAAACGGGGAGGAAGCTTTCTTT. Protein: CASRKNGEEAFF.